This TCR beta chain appears in the sequencing data of a study of cytomegalovirus exposure and HLA in healthy donors. Study conclusions and caveats: According to a subsequent analysis, TCR clusters from the first cohort were inclined to appear together in the 120 validation repertoires.

Regarding this clone: No antigen is known for it.

The germline V and J ends were trimmed by 8 bases and 7 bases, with 15 bases remaining between them. The CDR3 has 13 amino acids. Germline loops: CDR1 SEHNR, CDR2 FQNEAQ (reference sequence). Measured with immunoSEQ multiplex PCR; TCRdb has only the in-frame clones, and not every one. This table holds about 140,000 clones, approximately 84% found once. The receptor comes from a man aged 25 to 45 in good health and CMV-seropositive. The rearrangement links TRBV7-9 to TRBJ1-3; D gene uncertain. The sample taken for sequencing was PBMCs. CDR3 nucleotide sequence: TGTGCCAGCCGGTCCGGGTCAGTGAACACCATATATTTT. It specifies CASRSGSVNTIYF.